Presented here are 6 T cell receptor beta chains from one specimen sequenced in a study of blood T cell repertoires in COVID-19. Sequencing used immunoSEQ multiplex PCR; TCRdb keeps in-frame clones, though not all of them. In the table there are 150,000 or so clones, roughly 88% of which are singletons. Sequenced sample: peripheral blood. The receptors stem from a woman in her sixties or seventies with COVID-19, enrolled during active disease.

The chain links TRBV6-2 or TRBV6-3 to TRBJ2-7; D is unresolved. This CDR3 has 13 residues. V lost 2 bases to trimming and J lost 4 bases, with 9 bases between them. Germline CDR1 and CDR2: MNHEY and SVGEGT. CDR3 in DNA: TGTGCCAGCAGTTACGGCATCTCTTACGAGCAGTACTTC. Protein sequence: CASSYGISYEQYF.

V gene TRBV3-1 (or the pseudogene TRBV3-2) combines with J gene TRBJ1-5, with a tentative D call TRBD1 (5 bases). The CDR3 runs to 17 residues. CDR1 and CDR2 from the germline V gene are LGHDT and YNNKEL (reference sequence). With 0 bases removed from V and 0 bases from J, the gap between germline ends came to 12 bases. CDR3 loop: CASSQDQGTDSNQPQHF. Here the CDR3 DNA reads TGTGCCAGCAGCCAAGATCAAGGGACTGATAGCAATCAGCCCCAGCATTTT.

The V and J genes are TRBV29-1 and TRBJ1-2, with TRBD1 identical over 7 bases. Trimming at V came to 0 bases and at J to 6 bases, leaving 1 base not matched to a gene. The germline V gene has CDR1 SQVTM and CDR2 ANQGSEA. The CDR3 sequence is 12 residues long. The CDR3 sequence is CSVEEGGDGYTF. The CDR3 nucleotides read TGCAGCGTTGAAGAAGGGGGCGATGGCTACACCTTC.

V is TRBV5-1 and J is TRBJ2-2; TRBD2 is a possible D gene (5 bases). The ends were cut back, 5 bases at V and 6 bases at J, with 17 bases in the middle. Germline V lookup: CDR1 SGHRS, CDR2 YFSETQ. The CDR3 extends over 15 amino acids. The CDR3 loop is CASRPTGGEAGELFF. CDR3 nucleotides: TGCGCCAGCAGGCCCACCGGAGGCGAAGCCGGGGAGCTGTTTTTT.

The rearrangement uses TRBV9 and TRBJ1-6, with TRBD1 matching over 7 bases. Germline values: CDR1 SGDLS, CDR2 YYNGEE. Unmatched junction bases numbered 1, after V lost 0 bases and J lost 1 base. This CDR3 spans 16 amino acids. The CDR3 is CASSVETGSYNSPLHF. Here the CDR3 DNA reads TGTGCCAGCAGCGTAGAGACAGGGTCCTATAATTCACCCCTCCACTTT.

J is TRBJ2-5 and V is TRBV5-4; 7 bases line up with TRBD1. The CDR3 has 15 amino acids. The germline V gene has CDR1 SGHNT and CDR2 YYREEE (reference sequence). The junction had 5 bases not matched to a gene; V was cut back by 0 bases and J by 3 bases. In DNA, the CDR3 is TGTGCCAGCAGCTTGGTAGGGACAGCTGAAGAGACCCAGTACTTC. Amino acid sequence: CASSLVGTAEETQYF.